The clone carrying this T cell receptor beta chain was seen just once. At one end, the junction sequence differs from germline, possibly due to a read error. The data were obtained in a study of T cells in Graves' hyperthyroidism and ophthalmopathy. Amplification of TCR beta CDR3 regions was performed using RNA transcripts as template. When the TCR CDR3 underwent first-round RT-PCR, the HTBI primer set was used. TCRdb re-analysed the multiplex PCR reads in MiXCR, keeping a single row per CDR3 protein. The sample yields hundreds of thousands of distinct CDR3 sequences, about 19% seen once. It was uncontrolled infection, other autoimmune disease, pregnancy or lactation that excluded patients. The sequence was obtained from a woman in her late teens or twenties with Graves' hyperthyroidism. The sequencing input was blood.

The DNA for the CDR3 is TGTGCCAGCAGTTTGGGGGGCCTCCTCTCCTACGATCAGTACTTC. Amino acid sequence: CASSLGGLLSYDQYF. The V and J genes are TRBV28 and TRBJ2-7; possibly TRBD1 or TRBD2 for D (6 bases each). This CDR3 is 15 amino acids long. The germline gives CDR1 MDHEN, CDR2 SYDVKM.